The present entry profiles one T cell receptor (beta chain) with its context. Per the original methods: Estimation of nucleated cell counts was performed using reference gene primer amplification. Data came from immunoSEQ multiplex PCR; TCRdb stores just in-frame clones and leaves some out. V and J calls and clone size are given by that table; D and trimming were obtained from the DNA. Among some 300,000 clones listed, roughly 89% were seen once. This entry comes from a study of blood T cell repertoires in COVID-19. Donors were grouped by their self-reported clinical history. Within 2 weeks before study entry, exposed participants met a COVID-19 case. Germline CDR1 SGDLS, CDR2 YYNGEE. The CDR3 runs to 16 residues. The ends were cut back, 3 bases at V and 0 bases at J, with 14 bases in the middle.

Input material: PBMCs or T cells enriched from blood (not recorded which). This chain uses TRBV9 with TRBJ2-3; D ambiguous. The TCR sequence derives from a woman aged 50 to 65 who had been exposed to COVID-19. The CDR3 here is CASSASHEESTDTQYF. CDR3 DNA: TGTGCCAGCAGCGCGTCTCATGAAGAGAGCACAGATACGCAGTATTTT.